These 23 T cell receptor beta chains came from one sample sequenced in a study of T cell repertoires in cytomegalovirus infection. Their target antigens are unknown. Each CDR3 protein is one row after TCRdb ran MiXCR on the reads. Here the sample spans tens of thousands of distinct CDR3 sequences, about a fifth being singletons. The specimen comprised CD8+ T cells from cultured PBMCs, sampled from culture after CMV antigen stimulation. The receptors originated from a human donor in good health (CMV status not recorded). Some clones in this sample may be carry-over from other donors' samples.

The chain employs TRBV2 and TRBJ2-5; D assignment may be TRBD1 or TRBD2 (5 bases each). Germline CDR1 reads SNHLY; CDR2 reads FYNNEI. The V end lost 2 bases, the J end lost 2 bases, and 12 bases lay between the germline ends. The CDR3 has 15 residues. CDR3 protein: CASSERDDVQETQYF. The CDR3, as DNA: TGTGCCAGCAGTGAAAGGGACGACGTACAAGAGACCCAGTACTTC. Variable domain in full (rest from reference TRBV2 and TRBJ2-5): EPEVTQTPSHQVTQMGQEVILRCVPISNHLYFYWYRQILGQKVEFLVSFYNNEISEKSEIFDDQFSVERPDGSNFTLKIRSTKLEDSAMYFCASSERDDVQETQYFGPGTRLLVL.

This sequence joins TRBV10-3 and TRBJ2-2, with 10 bases matching TRBD2. CDR3 length: 14 residues. Germline CDR1 and CDR2: ENHRY and SYGVKD. With V trimmed by 9 bases and J by 5 bases, 6 bases remained unmatched. This CDR3 is CAISGTSVTGELFF. The CDR3 nucleotides are TGTGCCATTTCCGGGACTAGCGTAACCGGGGAGCTGTTTTTT.

This clonotype was detected only a few times. The rearrangement uses TRBV10-3 and TRBJ2-5; D may correspond to TRBD1 or TRBD2 (5 bases each). Germline V gives CDR1 ENHRY, CDR2 SYGVKD. The CDR3 consists of 13 residues. Between the trimmed V and J ends, which lost 2 bases and 5 bases, there was a span of 9 bases. CDR3 protein: CAISERGAETQYF. DNA for the CDR3: TGTGCCATCAGTGAGAGAGGGGCTGAGACCCAGTACTTC.

This sequence joins TRBV12-5 and TRBJ2-6; 9 bases agree with TRBD1. Trimming took 2 bases from V and 1 from J; bases not matched to a gene: 9. Germline CDR1 LGHNT, CDR2 FRNRAP. This CDR3 is built from 19 residues. CDR3 amino acids: CASGLTLTGGASGANVLTF. The CDR3 nucleotides read TGTGCTAGTGGTTTGACCCTAACAGGGGGCGCGTCTGGGGCCAACGTCCTGACTTTC. Drawing the rest from reference TRBV12-5 and TRBJ2-6, the complete variable domain is DARVTQTPRHKVTEMGQEVTMRCQPILGHNTVFWYRQTMMQGLELLAYFRNRAPLDDSGMPKDRFSAEMPDATLATLKIQPSEPRDSAVYFCASGLTLTGGASGANVLTFGAGSRLTVL.

V and J are TRBV20-1 and TRBJ1-5; 7 bases align to TRBD1. The ends lost 0 bases at V and 6 bases at J; junction bases unmatched: 8. In germline, CDR1 is DFQATT, CDR2 SNEGSKA (reference sequence). The CDR3 spans 15 residues. Written as DNA, the CDR3 is TGCAGTGCTAGAGAAGTTACAGGGGAGAGTCAGCCCCAGCATTTT. This gives the protein CSAREVTGESQPQHF.

The chain is built from TRBV12-3 or TRBV12-4 and TRBJ1-2; D perhaps matches TRBD1 (5 bases). This CDR3 contains 13 residues. Trimming took off 8 bases at V and 3 bases at J, with 13 bases between the two ends. CDR3 residues: CASAATGYYGYTF. CDR3 nucleotide sequence: TGTGCCAGCGCCGCAACAGGCTACTATGGCTACACCTTC.

This clonotype turned up a few times. The chain joins TRBV2 to TRBJ2-6; D not certain. CDR3 size: 14 residues. The ends were cut back, 4 bases at V and 3 bases at J, with 7 bases in the middle. Germline assignment: CDR1 SNHLY and CDR2 FYNNEI. CDR3 nucleotide sequence: TGTGCCAGCAGTGTTGGTGGTGGGGCCAACGTCCTGACTTTC. Amino acids: CASSVGGGANVLTF.

V is TRBV12-3 or TRBV12-4 and J is TRBJ2-3; 10 bases agree with TRBD2. V gave up 5 bases and J gave up 0 bases; unmatched junction bases: 2. The CDR3 extends over 15 amino acids. The CDR3 sequence is CASSELAGSTDTQYF. The CDR3 coding sequence is TGTGCCAGCAGTGAACTAGCGGGGAGCACAGATACGCAGTATTTT.

The chain's CDR3 is CASSLGWSTGELFF. Written as DNA, the CDR3 is TGTGCCAGCAGCTTAGGGTGGTCCACCGGGGAGCTGTTTTTT. This chain joins TRBV7-8 and TRBJ2-2; no definite D call. The ends were cut back, 1 base at V and 4 bases at J, with 7 bases in the middle. Germline V gene sequence: CDR1 SGHVS, CDR2 FQNEAQ. CDR3 length equals 14 residues. Full variable domain (remainder filled in from reference TRBV7-8 and TRBJ2-2): GAGVSQSPRYKVAKRGQDVALRCDPISGHVSLFWYQQALGQGPEFLTYFQNEAQLDKSGLPSDRFFAERPEGSVSTLKIQRTQQEDSAVYLCASSLGWSTGELFFGEGSRLTVL.

The rearrangement joins TRBV4-3 to TRBJ2-3; tentatively, D is TRBD1 (5 bases). V lost 0 bases, J lost 0 bases, and 10 bases lay in between. Germline V lookup: CDR1 LGHNA, CDR2 YSLEER. This CDR3 region has 16 residues. The CDR3 spells CASSQDMAGSTDTQYF. The CDR3 nucleotides read TGCGCCAGCAGCCAAGATATGGCAGGGAGCACAGATACGCAGTATTTT.

The V and J genes are TRBV6-6 and TRBJ2-5; 9 positions agree with TRBD1. J lost 5 bases, V lost 4 bases, and 5 bases had no gene match. The CDR3 has 14 residues. CDR1 and CDR2 from the germline V gene are MNHNY and SVGAGI (reference sequence). The CDR3 protein is CASSSETGGETQYF. CDR3 bases: TGTGCCAGCAGTTCTGAGACAGGGGGGGAGACCCAGTACTTC.

The chain carries TRBV29-1 and TRBJ1-1; TRBD1 matches 8 bases. Trimming at V came to 5 bases and at J to 1 base, leaving 6 bases not matched to a gene. The CDR3 is 14 amino acids. The germline V gene has CDR1 SQVTM and CDR2 ANQGSEA. CDR3 loop: CSVRITGGNTEAFF. Written as DNA, the CDR3 is TGCAGCGTTAGAATTACAGGGGGGAACACTGAAGCTTTCTTT.

As for this clonotype: This may stem from a read error, because a much larger clone lies one nucleotide away. This chain connects TRBV7-2 to TRBJ2-1; 8 bases agree with TRBD2. The CDR3 length is 13 residues. Germline V gives CDR1 SGHTA, CDR2 FQGNSA. V gave up 3 bases and J gave up 9 bases; unmatched junction bases: 4. Written as DNA, the CDR3 is TGTGCCAGCAGCTTGACTAGCGTAAGTGAGCAGTTCTTC. It yields the protein CASSLTSVSEQFF.

V is TRBV12-3 or TRBV12-4 and J is TRBJ2-7; 8 positions agree with TRBD1. This CDR3 contains 13 residues. The ends lost 8 bases at V and 3 bases at J; junction bases unmatched: 6. CDR3 protein: CASGTGTGYEQYF. CDR3 DNA sequence: TGTGCCAGCGGAACCGGGACAGGCTACGAGCAGTACTTC.

This chain connects TRBV27 to TRBJ2-7; TRBD2 matches 7 bases. V was pared by 5 bases and J by 3 bases, with 7 bases of the junction left unmatched. The CDR3 has 14 residues. The V gene's germline CDR1 is MNHEY and CDR2 SMNVEV (reference sequence). CDR3 coding DNA: TGTGCCAGCAGTCGACTAGCAGAGAGCTACGAGCAGTACTTC. Protein: CASSRLAESYEQYF.

The chain employs TRBV7-6 and TRBJ2-1; possibly TRBD1 for D (7 bases). CDR1 SGHVS and CDR2 FNYEAQ come from the germline V gene. This CDR3 spans 17 amino acids. V dropped 6 bases and J dropped 7 bases, with 25 bases sitting between them. The CDR3 region is CASSLLYLAGGWNEQFF. The CDR3, as DNA: TGTGCCAGCAGTCTACTTTATCTCGCAGGGGGGTGGAATGAGCAGTTCTTC.

This chain uses TRBV12-3 or TRBV12-4 with TRBJ1-5; D gene unclear. The CDR3 totals 12 residues. V lost 5 bases, J lost 1 base, and 3 bases lay in between. The CDR3 DNA reads TGTGCCAGCAGTAGGAGCAATCAGCCCCAGCATTTT. Translation gives CASSRSNQPQHF.

The chain is built from TRBV7-2 and TRBJ2-7; D is uncertain. The V gene's germline CDR1 is SGHTA and CDR2 FQGNSA. Trimming removed 5 bases from V and 0 bases from J, with 14 bases in between. The length of the CDR3 is 15 residues. CDR3 coding DNA: TGTGCCAGCAGCGCCTGGGTCGGCCTCTCCTACGAGCAGTACTTC. The encoded protein is CASSAWVGLSYEQYF.

In this sample, this clonotype turned up a few times. The chain carries TRBV7-8 and TRBJ2-2; possible D gene TRBD2, 6 bases. CDR3 length equals 14 residues. CDR1 is SGHVS and CDR2 is FQNEAQ in the germline V gene. V was clipped by 4 bases and J by 3 bases, with 9 bases between them. The CDR3 here is CASSSPSDTGELFF. CDR3 nucleotides: TGTGCCAGCAGCTCGCCTAGCGACACCGGGGAGCTGTTTTTT.

This clonotype was seen a few times. The CDR3 loop is CASSYSRGANEQFF. The CDR3 region has the DNA TGTGCCAGCAGTTACAGCAGGGGGGCCAATGAGCAGTTCTTC. This sequence joins TRBV6-6 and TRBJ2-1, with D possibly being TRBD1 (7 bases). Per germline, CDR1 MNHNY and CDR2 SVGAGI (reference sequence). Trimming took off 2 bases at V and 6 bases at J, with 11 bases between the two ends. This CDR3 spans 14 amino acids.

This clonotype came up a few times. This chain joins TRBV5-1 and TRBJ1-1; TRBD1 might be the D (5 bases). The ends were cut back, 0 bases at V and 4 bases at J, with 10 bases in the middle. The CDR3 has 14 residues. Germline V gene lookup returns CDR1 SGHRS and CDR2 YFSETQ. CDR3 amino acids: CASSLGREATEAFF. Here the CDR3 DNA reads TGCGCCAGCAGCTTGGGCAGGGAGGCCACTGAAGCTTTCTTT. The whole variable domain, filled in from reference TRBV5-1 and TRBJ1-1, reads KAGVTQTPRYLIKTRGQQVTLSCSPISGHRSVSWYQQTPGQGLQFLFEYFSETQRNKGNFPGRFSGRQFSNSRSEMNVSTLELGDSALYLCASSLGREATEAFFGQGTRLTVV.

With respect to this clonotype: The CDR3 end shows no conserved phenylalanine or tryptophan, and so a read error is likely. The CDR3, as DNA: TGTGCCAGCAACCCCCCGGGACAAAGTAATGAAAAACTGTTTCTT. This translates into CASNPPGQSNEKLFL. The V gene is TRBV7-9, the J gene TRBJ1-4; weak D call: TRBD1 (6 bases). The CDR3 extends over 15 amino acids. The V and J ends lost 7 bases and 4 bases respectively, with 16 bases between them. Germline CDR1 SEHNR, CDR2 FQNEAQ (reference sequence).

V usage is TRBV11-2 and J usage is TRBJ1-5, with D uncertain. Germline CDR1 SGHAT, CDR2 FQNNGV. V dropped 1 base and J dropped 4 bases, with 11 bases sitting between them. This CDR3 spans 15 amino acids. The CDR3 is CASSLGGDGNQPQHF. The CDR3 DNA reads as TGTGCCAGCAGCTTAGGAGGAGACGGTAATCAGCCCCAGCATTTT.